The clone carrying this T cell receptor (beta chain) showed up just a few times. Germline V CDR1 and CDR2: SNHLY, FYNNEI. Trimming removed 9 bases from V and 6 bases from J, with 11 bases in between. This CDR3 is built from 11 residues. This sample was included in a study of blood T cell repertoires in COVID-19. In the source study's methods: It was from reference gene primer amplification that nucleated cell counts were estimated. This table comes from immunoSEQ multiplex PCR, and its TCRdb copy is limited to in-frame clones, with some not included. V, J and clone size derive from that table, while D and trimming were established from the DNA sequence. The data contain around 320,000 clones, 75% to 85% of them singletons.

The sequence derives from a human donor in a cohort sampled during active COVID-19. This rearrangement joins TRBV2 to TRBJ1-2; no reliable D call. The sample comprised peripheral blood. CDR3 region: CARAVFHGYTF. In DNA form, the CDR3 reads TGTGCCAGAGCCGTGTTTCATGGCTACACCTTC.